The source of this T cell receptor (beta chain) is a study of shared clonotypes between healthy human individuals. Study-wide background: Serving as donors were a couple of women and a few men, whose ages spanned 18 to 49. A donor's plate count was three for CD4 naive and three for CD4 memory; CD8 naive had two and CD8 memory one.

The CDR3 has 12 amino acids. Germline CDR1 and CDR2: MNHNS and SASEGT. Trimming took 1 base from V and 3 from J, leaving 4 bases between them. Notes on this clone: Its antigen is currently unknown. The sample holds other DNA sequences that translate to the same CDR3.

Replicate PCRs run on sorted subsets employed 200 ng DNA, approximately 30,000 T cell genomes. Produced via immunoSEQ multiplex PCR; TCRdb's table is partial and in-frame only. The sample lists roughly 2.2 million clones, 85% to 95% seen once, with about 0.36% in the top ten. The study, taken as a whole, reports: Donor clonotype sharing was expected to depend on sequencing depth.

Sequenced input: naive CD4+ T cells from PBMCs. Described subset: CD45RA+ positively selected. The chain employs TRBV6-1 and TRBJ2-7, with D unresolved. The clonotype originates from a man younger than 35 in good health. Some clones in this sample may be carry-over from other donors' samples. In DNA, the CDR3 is TGTGCCAGCAGTGAAGAGGGCTACGAGCAGTACTTC. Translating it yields CASSEEGYEQYF.